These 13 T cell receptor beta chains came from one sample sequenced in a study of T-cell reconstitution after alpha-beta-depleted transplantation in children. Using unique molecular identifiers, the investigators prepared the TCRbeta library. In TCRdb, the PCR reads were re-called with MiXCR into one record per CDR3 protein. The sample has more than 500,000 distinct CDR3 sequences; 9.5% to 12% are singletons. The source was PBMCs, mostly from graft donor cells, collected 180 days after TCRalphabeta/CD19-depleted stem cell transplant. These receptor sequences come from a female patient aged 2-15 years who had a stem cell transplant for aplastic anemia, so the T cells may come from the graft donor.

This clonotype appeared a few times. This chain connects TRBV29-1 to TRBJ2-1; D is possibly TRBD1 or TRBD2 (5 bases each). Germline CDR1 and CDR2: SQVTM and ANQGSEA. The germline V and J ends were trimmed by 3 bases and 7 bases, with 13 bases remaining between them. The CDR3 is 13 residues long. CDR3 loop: CSVEGEWLNEQFF. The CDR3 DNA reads TGCAGCGTTGAGGGGGAATGGCTAAATGAGCAGTTCTTC.

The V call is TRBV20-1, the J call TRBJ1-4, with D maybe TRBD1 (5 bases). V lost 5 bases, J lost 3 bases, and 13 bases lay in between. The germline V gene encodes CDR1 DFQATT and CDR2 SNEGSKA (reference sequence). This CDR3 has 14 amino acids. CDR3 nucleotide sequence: TGCAGTGCTCCCGGAGGGGCGTCTAATGAAAAACTGTTTTTT. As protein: CSAPGGASNEKLFF.

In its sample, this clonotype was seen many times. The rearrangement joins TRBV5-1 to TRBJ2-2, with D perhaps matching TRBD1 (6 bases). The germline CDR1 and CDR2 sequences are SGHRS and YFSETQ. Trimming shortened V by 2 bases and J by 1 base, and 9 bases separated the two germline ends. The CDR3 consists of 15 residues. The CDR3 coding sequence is TGCGCCAGCAGCTTCGGACAGATGAACACCGGGGAGCTGTTTTTT. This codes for CASSFGQMNTGELFF.

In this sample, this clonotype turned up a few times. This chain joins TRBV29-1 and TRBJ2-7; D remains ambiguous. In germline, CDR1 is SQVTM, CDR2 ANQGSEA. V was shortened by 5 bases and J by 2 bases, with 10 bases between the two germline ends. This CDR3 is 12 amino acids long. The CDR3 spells CSVSTAPYEQYF. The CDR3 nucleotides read TGCAGCGTTAGTACCGCCCCCTACGAGCAGTACTTC.

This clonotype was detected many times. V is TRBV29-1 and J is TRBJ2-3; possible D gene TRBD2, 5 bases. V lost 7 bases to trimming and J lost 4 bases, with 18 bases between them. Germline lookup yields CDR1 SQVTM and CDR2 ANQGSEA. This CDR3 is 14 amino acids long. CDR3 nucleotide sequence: TGCAGCGACGAGGGTGGAGGTGGGGCAGATACGCAGTATTTT. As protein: CSDEGGGGADTQYF.

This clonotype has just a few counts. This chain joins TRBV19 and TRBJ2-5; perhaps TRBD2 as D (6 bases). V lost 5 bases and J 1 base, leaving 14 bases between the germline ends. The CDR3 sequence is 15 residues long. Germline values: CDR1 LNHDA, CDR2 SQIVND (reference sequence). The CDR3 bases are TGTGCCAGTAGTCCTCACGGGGGACCCCAAGAGACCCAGTACTTC. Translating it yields CASSPHGGPQETQYF.

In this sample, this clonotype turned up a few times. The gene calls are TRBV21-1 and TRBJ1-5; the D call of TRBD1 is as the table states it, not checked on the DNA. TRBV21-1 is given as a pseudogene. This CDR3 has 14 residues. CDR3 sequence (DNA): TGTGCCAGCAGCAAGGGGGACAGCAATCAGCCCCAGCATTTT. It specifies CASSKGDSNQPQHF.

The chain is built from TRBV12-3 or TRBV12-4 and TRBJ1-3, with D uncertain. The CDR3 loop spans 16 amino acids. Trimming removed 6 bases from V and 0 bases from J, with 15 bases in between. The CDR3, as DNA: TGTGCCAGCAGAAACGTGGGCGGACTCTCTGGAAACACCATATATTTT. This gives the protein CASRNVGGLSGNTIYF.

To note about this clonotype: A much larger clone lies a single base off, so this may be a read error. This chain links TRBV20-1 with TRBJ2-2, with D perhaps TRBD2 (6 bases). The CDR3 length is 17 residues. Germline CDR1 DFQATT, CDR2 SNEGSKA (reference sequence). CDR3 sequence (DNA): TGCAGTGCTCGCGACCCAATAGCGGAGGGGAACTCCGGGGAGCTGTTTTTT. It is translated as CSARDPIAEGNSGELFF.

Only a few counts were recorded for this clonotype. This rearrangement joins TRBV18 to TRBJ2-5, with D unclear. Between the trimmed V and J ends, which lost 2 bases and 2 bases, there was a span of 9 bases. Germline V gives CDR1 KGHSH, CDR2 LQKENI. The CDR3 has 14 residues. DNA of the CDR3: TGTGCCAGCTCACCAGGGCCCCTACAAGAGACCCAGTACTTC. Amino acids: CASSPGPLQETQYF. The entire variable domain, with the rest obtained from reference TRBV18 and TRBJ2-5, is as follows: NAGVMQNPRHLVRRRGQEARLRCSPMKGHSHVYWYRQLPEEGLKFMVYLQKENIIDESGMPKERFSAEFPKEGPSILRIQQVVRGDSAAYFCASSPGPLQETQYFGPGTRLLVL.

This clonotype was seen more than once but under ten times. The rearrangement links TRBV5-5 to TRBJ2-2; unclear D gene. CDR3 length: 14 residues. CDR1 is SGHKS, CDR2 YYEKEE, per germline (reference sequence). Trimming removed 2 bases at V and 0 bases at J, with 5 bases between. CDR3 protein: CASSFHTNTGELFF. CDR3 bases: TGTGCCAGCAGCTTCCACACGAACACCGGGGAGCTGTTTTTT.

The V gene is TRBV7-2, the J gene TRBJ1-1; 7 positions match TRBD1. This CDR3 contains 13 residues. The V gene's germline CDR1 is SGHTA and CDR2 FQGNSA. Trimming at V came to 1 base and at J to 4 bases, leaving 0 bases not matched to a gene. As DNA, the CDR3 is TGTGCCAGCAGCTTAGGGGACAGCACTGAAGCTTTCTTT. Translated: CASSLGDSTEAFF.

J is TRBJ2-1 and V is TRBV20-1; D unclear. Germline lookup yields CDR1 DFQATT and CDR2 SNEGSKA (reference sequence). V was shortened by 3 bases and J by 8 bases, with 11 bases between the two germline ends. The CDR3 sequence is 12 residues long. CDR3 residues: CSARRRLHEQFF. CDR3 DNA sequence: TGCAGTGCTAGGCGCCGCCTCCATGAGCAGTTCTTC.